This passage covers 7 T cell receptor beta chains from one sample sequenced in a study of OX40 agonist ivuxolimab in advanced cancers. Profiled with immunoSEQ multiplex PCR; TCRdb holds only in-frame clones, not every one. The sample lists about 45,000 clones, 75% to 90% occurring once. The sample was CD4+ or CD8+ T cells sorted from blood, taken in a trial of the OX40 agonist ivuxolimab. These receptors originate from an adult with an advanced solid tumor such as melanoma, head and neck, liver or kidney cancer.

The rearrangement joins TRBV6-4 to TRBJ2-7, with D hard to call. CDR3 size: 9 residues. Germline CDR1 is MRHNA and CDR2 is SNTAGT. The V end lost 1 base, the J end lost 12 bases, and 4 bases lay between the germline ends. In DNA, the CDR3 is TGTGCCAGCAGTGACTGGGTGTACTTC. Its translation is CASSDWVYF.

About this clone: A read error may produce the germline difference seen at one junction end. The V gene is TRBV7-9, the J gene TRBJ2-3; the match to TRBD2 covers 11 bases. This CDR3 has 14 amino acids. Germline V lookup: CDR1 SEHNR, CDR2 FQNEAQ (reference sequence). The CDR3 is CASSLAGGVDTQYF. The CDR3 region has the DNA TGTGCCAGCAGCCTAGCGGGGGGCGTAGATACGCAGTATTTT.

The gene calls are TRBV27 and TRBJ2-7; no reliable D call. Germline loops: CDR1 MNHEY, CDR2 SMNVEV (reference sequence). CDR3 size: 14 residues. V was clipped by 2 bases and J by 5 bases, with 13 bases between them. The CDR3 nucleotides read TGTGCCAGCAGTTTACGGGCCACGTTGGACGAGCAGTACTTC. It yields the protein CASSLRATLDEQYF.

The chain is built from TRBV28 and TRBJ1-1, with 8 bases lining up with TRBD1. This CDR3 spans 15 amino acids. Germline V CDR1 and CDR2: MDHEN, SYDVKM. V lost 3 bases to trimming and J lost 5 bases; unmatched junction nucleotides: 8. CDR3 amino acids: CASSFTTGGRTEAFF. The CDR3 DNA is TGTGCCAGCAGTTTCACTACAGGGGGTCGGACTGAAGCTTTCTTT.

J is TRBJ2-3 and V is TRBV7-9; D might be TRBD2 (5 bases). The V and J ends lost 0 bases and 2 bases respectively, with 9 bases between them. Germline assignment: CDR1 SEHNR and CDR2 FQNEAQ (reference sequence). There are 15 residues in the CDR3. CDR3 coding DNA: TGTGCCAGCAGCTTAGCCCCCGGGGACACAGATACGCAGTATTTT. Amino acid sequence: CASSLAPGDTDTQYF.

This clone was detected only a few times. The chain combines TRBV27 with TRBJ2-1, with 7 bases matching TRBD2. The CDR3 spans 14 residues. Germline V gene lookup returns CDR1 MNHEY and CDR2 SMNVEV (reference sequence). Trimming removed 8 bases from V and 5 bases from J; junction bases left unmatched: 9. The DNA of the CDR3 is TGTGCCAGCGGTCTGACTAGCTTTAACAATGAGCAGTTCTTC. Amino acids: CASGLTSFNNEQFF.

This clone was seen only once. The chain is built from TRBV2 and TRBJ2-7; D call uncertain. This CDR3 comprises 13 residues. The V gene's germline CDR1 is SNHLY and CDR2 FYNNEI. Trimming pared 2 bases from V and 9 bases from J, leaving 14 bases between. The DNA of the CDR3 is TGTGCCAGCAGTGAATGGTGGTCAGAATGGCAGTACTTC. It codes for CASSEWWSEWQYF.